Below, 2 T cell receptor beta chains from the same sample are listed, as sequenced in a study of shared clonotypes between healthy human individuals. TCRdb's table, derived via immunoSEQ multiplex PCR, lists solely in-frame clones and lacks some. Among roughly 500,000 clones listed, 70% to 80% were seen once. The sequencing sample was made of PBMCs. The source is a woman in her 40s in good health. Some clones in this sample may be carry-over from other donors' samples.

The chain employs TRBV18 and TRBJ2-5; tentatively, D is TRBD1 or TRBD2 (6 bases each). With 6 bases removed from V and 2 bases from J, the gap between germline ends came to 16 bases. From germline, CDR1 is KGHSH and CDR2 LQKENI. CDR3 length: 15 residues. CDR3 bases: TGTGCCAGCTCTCCTCGGGGGCAGGGGCAAGAGACCCAGTACTTC. It yields the protein CASSPRGQGQETQYF.

This rearrangement joins TRBV4-1 to TRBJ2-3; 11 positions agree with TRBD2. The CDR3 has 15 residues. The J segment lost 6 bases and the V segment lost 3 bases, leaving 5 bases of the junction unmatched. Germline CDR1 and CDR2: MGHRA and YSYEKL. CDR3 loop: CASSHSGRGLDTQYF. DNA of the CDR3: TGCGCCAGCAGCCATAGCGGGAGGGGCCTCGATACGCAGTATTTT.